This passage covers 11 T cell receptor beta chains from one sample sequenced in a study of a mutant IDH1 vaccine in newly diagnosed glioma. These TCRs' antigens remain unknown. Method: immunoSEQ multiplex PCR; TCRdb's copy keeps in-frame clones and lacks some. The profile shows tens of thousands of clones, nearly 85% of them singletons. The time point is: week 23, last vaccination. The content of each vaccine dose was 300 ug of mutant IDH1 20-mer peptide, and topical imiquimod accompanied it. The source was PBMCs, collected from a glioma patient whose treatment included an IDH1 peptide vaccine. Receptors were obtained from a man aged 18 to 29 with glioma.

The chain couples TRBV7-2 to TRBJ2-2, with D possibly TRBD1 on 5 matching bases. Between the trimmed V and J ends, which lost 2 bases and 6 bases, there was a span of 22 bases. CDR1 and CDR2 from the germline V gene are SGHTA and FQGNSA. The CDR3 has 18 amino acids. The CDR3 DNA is TGTGCCAGCAGCTTACAAAGTGCCAGGGTAATAGCCGCCGGGGAGCTGTTTTTT. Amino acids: CASSLQSARVIAAGELFF.

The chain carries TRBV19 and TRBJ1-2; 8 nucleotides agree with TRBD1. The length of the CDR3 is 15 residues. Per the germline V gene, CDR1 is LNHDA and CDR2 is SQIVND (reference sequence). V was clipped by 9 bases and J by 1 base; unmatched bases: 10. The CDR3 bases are TGTGCCAGCGAGAAAGGGACAGGACGTAACTATGGCTACACCTTC. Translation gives CASEKGTGRNYGYTF.

The chain's CDR3 is CASTSDSRTEAFF. The CDR3 nucleotides read TGTGCCAGCACTTCGGACAGTCGCACTGAAGCTTTCTTT. The chain has TRBV18 and TRBJ1-1; D is perhaps TRBD1 (6 bases). V lost 8 bases and J 4 bases, leaving 14 bases between the germline ends. This CDR3 is 13 amino acids long. Looked up from germline, CDR1 is KGHSH and CDR2 is LQKENI.

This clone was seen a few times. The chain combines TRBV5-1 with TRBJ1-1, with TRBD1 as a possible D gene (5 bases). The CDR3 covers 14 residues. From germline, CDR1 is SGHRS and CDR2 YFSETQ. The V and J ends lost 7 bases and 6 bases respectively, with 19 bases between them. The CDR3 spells CASGWGDGKSEAFF. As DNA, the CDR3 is TGCGCCAGCGGTTGGGGGGATGGTAAGTCTGAAGCTTTCTTT.

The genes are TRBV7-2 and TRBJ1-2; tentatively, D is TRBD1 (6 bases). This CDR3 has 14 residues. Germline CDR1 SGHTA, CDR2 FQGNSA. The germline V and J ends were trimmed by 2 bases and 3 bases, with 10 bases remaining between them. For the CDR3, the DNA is TGTGCCAGCAGCTTAAACAGGGAGGACTATGGCTACACCTTC. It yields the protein CASSLNREDYGYTF.

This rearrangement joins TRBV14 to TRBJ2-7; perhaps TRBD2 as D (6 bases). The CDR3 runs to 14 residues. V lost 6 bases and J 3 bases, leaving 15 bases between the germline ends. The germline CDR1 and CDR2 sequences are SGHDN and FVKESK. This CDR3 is CASRAQTGGYEQYF. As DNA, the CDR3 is TGTGCCAGCAGGGCCCAAACCGGGGGCTACGAGCAGTACTTC.

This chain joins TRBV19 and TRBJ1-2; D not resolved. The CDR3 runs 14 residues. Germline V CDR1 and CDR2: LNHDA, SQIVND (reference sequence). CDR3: CALEDVGGYPGYTF. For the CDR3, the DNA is TGTGCGCTGGAGGACGTCGGAGGGTATCCAGGCTACACCTTC. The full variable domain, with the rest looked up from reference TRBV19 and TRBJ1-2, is DGGITQSPKYLFRKEGQNVTLSCEQNLNHDAMYWYRQDPGQGLRLIYYSQIVNDFQKGDIAEGYSVSREKKESFPLTVTSAQKNPTAFYLCALEDVGGYPGYTFGSGTRLTVV.

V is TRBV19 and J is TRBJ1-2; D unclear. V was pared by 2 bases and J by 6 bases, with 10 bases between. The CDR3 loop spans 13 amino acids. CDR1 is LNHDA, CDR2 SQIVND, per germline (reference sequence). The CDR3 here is CASSIPGTDGYTF. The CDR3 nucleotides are TGTGCCAGTAGTATACCGGGCACAGATGGCTACACCTTC.

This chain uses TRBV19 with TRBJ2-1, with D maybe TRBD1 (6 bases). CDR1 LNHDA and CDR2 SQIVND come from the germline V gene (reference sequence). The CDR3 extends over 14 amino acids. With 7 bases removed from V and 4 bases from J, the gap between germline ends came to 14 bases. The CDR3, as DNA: TGTGCCAGTATTTCATATGGGACATACAATGAGCAGTTCTTC. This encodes CASISYGTYNEQFF.

The DNA for the CDR3 is TGTGCCTGGAGTGTAGGGCTAGCGGAGACCCAGTACTTC. It specifies CAWSVGLAETQYF. The chain couples TRBV30 to TRBJ2-5; D may be TRBD2 (6 bases). The CDR3 has 13 residues. Germline CDR1 and CDR2: GTSNPN and SVGIG (reference sequence). Trimming left V 0 bases short and J 5 bases short, with 10 bases between.

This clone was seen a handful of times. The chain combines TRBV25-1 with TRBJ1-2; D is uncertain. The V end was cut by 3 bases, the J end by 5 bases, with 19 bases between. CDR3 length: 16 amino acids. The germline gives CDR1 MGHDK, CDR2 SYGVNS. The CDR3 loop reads CASSDSSVGSLYGYTF. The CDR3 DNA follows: TGTGCCAGCAGTGACTCCTCTGTAGGGTCGTTATATGGCTACACCTTC.